These 8 T cell receptor beta chains were sequenced from one sample in a study of blood T cell repertoires in COVID-19. Produced via immunoSEQ multiplex PCR; TCRdb's table is partial and in-frame only. The table includes approximately 140,000 clones, roughly 84% detected once. The sequenced sample consisted of peripheral blood. These receptors all come from a human donor in a cohort sampled during active COVID-19.

The chain has TRBV5-1 and TRBJ1-2; D unclear. This CDR3 has 15 residues. V lost 4 bases, J lost 0 bases, and 13 bases lay in between. The V gene's germline CDR1 is SGHRS and CDR2 YFSETQ. The chain's CDR3 is CASSAEGGPNYGYTF. The CDR3 bases are TGCGCCAGCAGCGCCGAGGGCGGCCCTAACTATGGCTACACCTTC.

The chain links TRBV3-1 (or the pseudogene TRBV3-2) to TRBJ1-5, with a possible D match to TRBD1 (6 bases). From germline, CDR1 is LGHDT and CDR2 YNNKEL (reference sequence). The CDR3 loop spans 14 amino acids. Trimming took off 1 base at V and 5 bases at J, with 9 bases between the two ends. CDR3: CASSQGQVYQPQHF. In DNA form, the CDR3 reads TGTGCCAGCAGCCAAGGACAGGTTTATCAGCCCCAGCATTTT.

This clone was detected only once. This rearrangement joins TRBV4-1 to TRBJ1-1; D call uncertain. Germline values: CDR1 MGHRA, CDR2 YSYEKL. The CDR3 length is 15 residues. Trimming shortened V by 1 base and J by 0 bases, and 9 bases separated the two germline ends. CDR3 DNA: TGCGCCAGCAGCCAAGTTCAGGCCATGAACACTGAAGCTTTCTTT. Translated, it gives CASSQVQAMNTEAFF.

CDR3 DNA: TGTGCCACCACCTCGGCACAGGGACACAATGAGCAGTTCTTC. Translation gives CATTSAQGHNEQFF. The chain recombines TRBV24-1 with TRBJ2-1; tentatively, D is TRBD1 (6 bases). The germline V gene has CDR1 KGHDR and CDR2 SFDVKD. Trimming pared 8 bases from V and 5 bases from J, leaving 15 bases between. This CDR3 spans 14 amino acids.

The rearrangement links TRBV6-5 to TRBJ1-1; D possibly corresponds to TRBD1 (5 bases). Looked up from germline, CDR1 is MNHEY and CDR2 is SVGAGI. V was clipped by 6 bases and J by 0 bases, with 11 bases between them. The CDR3 extends over 14 amino acids. In DNA, the CDR3 is TGTGCCAGCAGACGAATACAGGTGAACACTGAAGCTTTCTTT. It yields the protein CASRRIQVNTEAFF.

The chain couples TRBV27 to TRBJ2-7, with 7 bases matching TRBD1. The ends lost 5 bases at V and 2 bases at J; junction bases unmatched: 6. Germline-derived CDR1 and CDR2 are MNHEY and SMNVEV (reference sequence). The CDR3 runs 14 residues. This CDR3 is CASSPDRFAYEQYF. CDR3 bases: TGTGCCAGCAGTCCGGACAGGTTTGCCTACGAGCAGTACTTC.

J is TRBJ2-1 and V is TRBV7-2; 10 nucleotides match TRBD2. V lost 8 bases and J lost 10; bases outside the gene matches: 14. The CDR3 length is 15 residues. The germline gives CDR1 SGHTA, CDR2 FQGNSA. The CDR3 DNA reads as TGTGCCAGCTCTACCAGAAGCGGGGGGGCCTCCGAGCAGTTCTTC. It is translated as CASSTRSGGASEQFF. The entire variable domain, with the rest obtained from reference TRBV7-2 and TRBJ2-1, is as follows: GAGVSQSPSNKVTEKGKDVELRCDPISGHTALYWYRQSLGQGLEFLIYFQGNSAPDKSGLPSDRFSAERTGGSVSTLTIQRTQQEDSAVYLCASSTRSGGASEQFFGPGTRLTVL.

The J gene is TRBJ2-1, the V gene TRBV3-1 (or the pseudogene TRBV3-2); TRBD2 matches 8 bases. The CDR3 runs 16 residues. Germline CDR1 and CDR2: LGHDT and YNNKEL (reference sequence). V trimming: 4 bases; J trimming: 7 bases; junction bases outside the gene matches: 12. The CDR3 reads CASSLGGAGVLNEQFF. In nucleotides, the CDR3 is TGTGCCAGCAGCCTCGGGGGAGCGGGGGTCTTAAATGAGCAGTTCTTC.